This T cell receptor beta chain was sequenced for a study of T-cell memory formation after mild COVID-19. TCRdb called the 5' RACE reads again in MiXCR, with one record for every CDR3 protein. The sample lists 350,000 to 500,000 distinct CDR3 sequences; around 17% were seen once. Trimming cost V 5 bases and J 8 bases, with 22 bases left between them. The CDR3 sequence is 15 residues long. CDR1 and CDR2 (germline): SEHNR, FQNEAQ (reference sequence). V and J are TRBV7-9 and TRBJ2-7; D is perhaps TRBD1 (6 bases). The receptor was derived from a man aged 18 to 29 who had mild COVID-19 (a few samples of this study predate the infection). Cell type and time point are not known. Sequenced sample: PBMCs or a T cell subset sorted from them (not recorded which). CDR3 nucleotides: TGTGCCAGCAGCGAAGGAGGACCCAGGGGATGCCAGCAGTACTTC. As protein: CASSEGGPRGCQQYF. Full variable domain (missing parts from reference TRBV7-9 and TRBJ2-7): DTGVSQNPRHKITKRGQNVTFRCDPISEHNRLYWYRQTLGQGPEFLTYFQNEAQLEKSRLLSDRFSAERPKGSFSTLEIQRTEQGDSAMYLCASSEGGPRGCQQYFGPGTRLTVT.